The entry that follows covers one T cell receptor beta chain sequence. The antigen is undetermined. Patients having uncontrolled infection, another autoimmune disease, pregnancy or lactation were not included. PBMCs were sourced from approximately 10 ml fresh peripheral blood. The data were taken from a study of T cells in Graves' hyperthyroidism and ophthalmopathy. Study-wide findings and caveats: Most thyroid clonotypes expanded above 0.001 appeared in blood too.

There were TCR beta CDR3 regions amplified from RNA transcripts. TCR CDR3 underwent first-round RT-PCR with the HTBI primer set. Each CDR3 protein is one row after TCRdb ran MiXCR on the multiplex PCR reads. The sample has 800,000 or so distinct CDR3 sequences, about two fifths seen once. The CDR3 totals 15 residues. With 6 bases removed from V and 5 bases from J, the gap between germline ends came to 16 bases. Per the germline V gene, CDR1 is MGHDK and CDR2 is SYGVNS. The V call is TRBV25-1, the J call TRBJ2-2; D might be TRBD2 (6 bases). The sequenced material came from blood. This clonotype originated in a man aged 18 to 30 with Graves' hyperthyroidism. CDR3 in amino acids: CASSVAGSETGELFF. The CDR3 region has the DNA TGTGCCAGCAGCGTCGCGGGGTCGGAAACCGGGGAGCTGTTTTTT. Together with reference TRBV25-1 and TRBJ2-2, the CDR3 gives the full variable domain: EADIYQTPRYLVIGTGKKITLECSQTMGHDKMYWYQQDPGMELHLIHYSYGVNSTEKGDLSSESTVSRIRTEHFPLTLESARPSHTSQYLCASSVAGSETGELFFGEGSRLTVL.